A selection of T cell receptor beta chains follows, all from one sample in a study of technical replicates of blood from several donors. Profiling relied on immunoSEQ multiplex PCR, and the TCRdb table lists in-frame clones only, not all of them. The sample carries 76,000 or so clones, approximately 86% recorded once. Sample: PBMCs. Receptors were obtained from a human donor in good health. Some clones in this sample may be carry-over from other donors' samples. Both conserved end residues are part of each CDR3. Each record gives: J gene, D gene, V gene, clone size, CDR3 DNA, CDR3 protein. A D gene is named only where the DNA matches it firmly. Clone size is not always given. Where it is, it says once, few, many or a class for expanded clones.

J gene: TRBJ1-2
D gene: .
V gene: TRBV7-9
clone size: .
CDR3 DNA: TGTGCCAGCACCCGTGGGGAGGGGAACTATGGCTACACCTTC
CDR3 protein: CASTRGEGNYGYTF

J gene: TRBJ2-4
D gene: TRBD2
V gene: TRBV18
clone size: once
CDR3 DNA: TGTGCCAGCTCACCACGTGTTCTAGCGGGAGACATTCAGTACTTC
CDR3 protein: CASSPRVLAGDIQYF

J gene: TRBJ1-4
D gene: TRBD1
V gene: TRBV19
clone size: .
CDR3 DNA: TGTGCCAGTAGTATTGGGAGAGGGGGGACAGCAACTAATGAAAAACTGTTTTTT
CDR3 protein: CASSIGRGGTATNEKLFF

J gene: TRBJ2-2
D gene: .
V gene: TRBV18
clone size: .
CDR3 DNA: TGTGCCAGCTCACCGAACGGGATGACAAACACCGGGGAGCTGTTTTTT
CDR3 protein: CASSPNGMTNTGELFF

J gene: TRBJ2-7
D gene: TRBD2
V gene: TRBV6-5
clone size: .
CDR3 DNA: TGTGCCAGCAGTTTCGGGACTAGCGGCATCTACGAGCAGTACTTC
CDR3 protein: CASSFGTSGIYEQYF

J gene: TRBJ2-7
D gene: TRBD1
V gene: TRBV7-2
clone size: .
CDR3 DNA: TGTGCCAGCAGCTTAGCCTCCGACAGGGGGAACTACGAGCAGTACTTC
CDR3 protein: CASSLASDRGNYEQYF

J gene: TRBJ1-1
D gene: TRBD1
V gene: TRBV6-5
clone size: medium-sized
CDR3 DNA: TGTGCCAGCAGTTTTACCGGGACAGTGAACACTGAAGCTTTCTTT
CDR3 protein: CASSFTGTVNTEAFF

J gene: TRBJ1-6
D gene: TRBD1
V gene: TRBV27
clone size: .
CDR3 DNA: TGTGCCAGCACCGGACAGGGAAATTCACCCCTCCACTTT
CDR3 protein: CASTGQGNSPLHF

J gene: TRBJ2-4
D gene: .
V gene: TRBV4-2
clone size: .
CDR3 DNA: TGTGCCAGCAGCCAAGTGGGAGACCCTTACATTCAGTACTTC
CDR3 protein: CASSQVGDPYIQYF

J gene: TRBJ1-2
D gene: .
V gene: TRBV7-9
clone size: .
CDR3 DNA: TGTGCCAGCAGCTTAGGCCCCTCGGCTGGAGGTGGCTACACCTTC
CDR3 protein: CASSLGPSAGGGYTF

J gene: TRBJ1-2
D gene: .
V gene: TRBV5-1
clone size: .
CDR3 DNA: TGCGCCAGCAGCTTGGATGGGGGGGGCTATGGCTACACCTTC
CDR3 protein: CASSLDGGGYGYTF

J gene: TRBJ2-3
D gene: TRBD1
V gene: TRBV9
clone size: .
CDR3 DNA: TGTGCCAGCAACGTAACTCCGGGACAGGGGACTTCAGATACGCAGTATTTT
CDR3 protein: CASNVTPGQGTSDTQYF

J gene: TRBJ2-5
D gene: .
V gene: TRBV5-5
clone size: .
CDR3 DNA: TGTGCCAGCAGACTAGGACCGAGAGAGACCCAGTACTTC
CDR3 protein: CASRLGPRETQYF

J gene: TRBJ2-6
D gene: .
V gene: TRBV19
clone size: .
CDR3 DNA: TGTGCCAGTAGCACAGGGCCCTCTGGGGCCAACGTCCTGACTTTC
CDR3 protein: CASSTGPSGANVLTF

J gene: TRBJ2-1
D gene: TRBD2
V gene: TRBV11-3
clone size: .
CDR3 DNA: TGTGCCAGCAGCCCTGGGGGGGGAGGGGTGTACAATGAGCAGTTCTTC
CDR3 protein: CASSPGGGGVYNEQFF

J gene: TRBJ2-7
D gene: TRBD2
V gene: TRBV7-2
clone size: .
CDR3 DNA: TGTGCCAGCAGCTACCGACTAGCGGGGGACGAGCAGTACTTC
CDR3 protein: CASSYRLAGDEQYF

J gene: TRBJ2-2
D gene: .
V gene: TRBV7-2
clone size: .
CDR3 DNA: TGTGCCAGCAGCCTCCAGTATTTCGGGGAGCTGTTTTTT
CDR3 protein: CASSLQYFGELFF

J gene: TRBJ1-3
D gene: .
V gene: TRBV9
clone size: .
CDR3 DNA: TGTGCCAGCAGCGTACAGGGTAGCTCTGGAAACACCATATATTTT
CDR3 protein: CASSVQGSSGNTIYF

J gene: TRBJ2-1
D gene: TRBD1
V gene: TRBV6-5
clone size: .
CDR3 DNA: TGTGCCAGCAGTGGGGACAGGGGATCGGGGAATGAGCAGTTCTTC
CDR3 protein: CASSGDRGSGNEQFF

J gene: TRBJ2-4
D gene: TRBD1
V gene: TRBV9
clone size: .
CDR3 DNA: TGTGCCAGCAGGCGGGACAGGGAGACCAAAAACATTCAGTACTTC
CDR3 protein: CASRRDRETKNIQYF

J gene: TRBJ2-3
D gene: TRBD1
V gene: TRBV6-5
clone size: .
CDR3 DNA: TGTGCCAGCAGTTACTCGACAGGGCCAGATACGCAGTATTTT
CDR3 protein: CASSYSTGPDTQYF

J gene: TRBJ2-7
D gene: TRBD2
V gene: TRBV9
clone size: medium-sized
CDR3 DNA: TGTGCCAGCAGCGCCGGGGGACTAGCGGGAGTCCCTCGGTCCTACGAGCAGTACTTC
CDR3 protein: CASSAGGLAGVPRSYEQYF

J gene: TRBJ2-1
D gene: .
V gene: TRBV12-5
clone size: once
CDR3 DNA: TGTGCTAGTGGTTTGTCCATGGTAGCTGAGCAGTTCTTC
CDR3 protein: CASGLSMVAEQFF

J gene: TRBJ1-2
D gene: .
V gene: TRBV6-1
clone size: .
CDR3 DNA: TGTGCCTCACAACGGGGAAACTATGGCTACACCTTC
CDR3 protein: CASQRGNYGYTF

J gene: TRBJ2-1
D gene: TRBD2
V gene: TRBV7-2
clone size: .
CDR3 DNA: TGTGCCAGCAGCCATCAGGTCGGACTAGCTGTACTCAATGAGCAGTTCTTC
CDR3 protein: CASSHQVGLAVLNEQFF

J gene: TRBJ2-2
D gene: .
V gene: TRBV19
clone size: .
CDR3 DNA: TGTGCCAGTAGTATTTCCAGATCGAACACCGGGGAGCTGTTTTTT
CDR3 protein: CASSISRSNTGELFF

J gene: TRBJ2-7
D gene: TRBD2
V gene: TRBV5-5
clone size: .
CDR3 DNA: TGTGCCAGCAGCCCCTTCCAACTAGCGGGAGGCTACGAGCAGTACTTC
CDR3 protein: CASSPFQLAGGYEQYF

J gene: TRBJ2-5
D gene: TRBD1
V gene: TRBV4-2
clone size: .
CDR3 DNA: TGTGCCAGCAGCTTGGGACAGGCCGTCCAAGAGACCCAGTACTTC
CDR3 protein: CASSLGQAVQETQYF

J gene: TRBJ2-7
D gene: .
V gene: TRBV27
clone size: once
CDR3 DNA: TGTGCCAGCAGCTGGGGCGAAACCCCCTACGAGCAGTACTTC
CDR3 protein: CASSWGETPYEQYF

J gene: TRBJ2-7
D gene: .
V gene: TRBV6-6
clone size: .
CDR3 DNA: TGTGCCAGCAGTTACTCAGGGGCGGATGGCGAGCAGTACTTC
CDR3 protein: CASSYSGADGEQYF

J gene: TRBJ1-1
D gene: .
V gene: TRBV5-1
clone size: .
CDR3 DNA: TGCGCCAGCAGCTCATGGGGCAGCACTGAAGCTTTCTTT
CDR3 protein: CASSSWGSTEAFF

J gene: TRBJ1-1
D gene: .
V gene: TRBV2
clone size: .
CDR3 DNA: TGTGCCAGCAGTGCCATCAGGGGCCAGGCCGGCACGAGGACTGAAGCTTTCTTT
CDR3 protein: CASSAIRGQAGTRTEAFF